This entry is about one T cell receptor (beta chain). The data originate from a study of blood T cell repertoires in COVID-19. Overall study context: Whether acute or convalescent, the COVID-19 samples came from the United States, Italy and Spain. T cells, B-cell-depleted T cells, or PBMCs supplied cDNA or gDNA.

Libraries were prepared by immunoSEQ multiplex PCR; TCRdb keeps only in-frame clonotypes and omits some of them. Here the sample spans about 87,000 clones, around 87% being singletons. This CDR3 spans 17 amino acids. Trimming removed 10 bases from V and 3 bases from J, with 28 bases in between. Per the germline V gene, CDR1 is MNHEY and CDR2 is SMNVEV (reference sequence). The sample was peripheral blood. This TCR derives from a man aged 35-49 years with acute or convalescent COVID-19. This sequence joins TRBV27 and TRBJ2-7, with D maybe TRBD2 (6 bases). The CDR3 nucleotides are TGTGCCACCCATGCTTTTGGGACCGTCGGGAGTGGCTACGAGCAGTACTTC. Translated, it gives CATHAFGTVGSGYEQYF.